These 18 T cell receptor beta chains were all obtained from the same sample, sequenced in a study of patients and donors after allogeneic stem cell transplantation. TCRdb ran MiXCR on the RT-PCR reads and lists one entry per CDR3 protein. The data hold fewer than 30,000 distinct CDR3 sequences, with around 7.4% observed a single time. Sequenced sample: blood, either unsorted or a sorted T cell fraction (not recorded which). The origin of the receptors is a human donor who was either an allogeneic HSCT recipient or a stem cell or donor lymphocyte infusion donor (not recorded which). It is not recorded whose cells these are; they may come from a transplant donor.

The CDR3 is CASSQRITGVGNTEAFF. The CDR3 DNA follows: TGTGCCAGCTCACAGAGGATTACAGGGGTTGGGAACACTGAAGCTTTCTTT. The chain has TRBV18 and TRBJ1-1, with TRBD1 matching over 7 bases. The ends lost 4 bases at V and 1 base at J; junction bases unmatched: 12. The germline V gene encodes CDR1 KGHSH and CDR2 LQKENI. The CDR3 loop spans 17 amino acids.

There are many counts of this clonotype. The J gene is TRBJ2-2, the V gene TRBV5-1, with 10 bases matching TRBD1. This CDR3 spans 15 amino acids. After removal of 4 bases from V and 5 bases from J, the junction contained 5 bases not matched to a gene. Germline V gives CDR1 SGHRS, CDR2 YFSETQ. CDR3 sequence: CASSPPGQGTGELFF. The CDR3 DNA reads TGCGCCAGCAGCCCCCCGGGACAGGGGACCGGGGAGCTGTTTTTT.

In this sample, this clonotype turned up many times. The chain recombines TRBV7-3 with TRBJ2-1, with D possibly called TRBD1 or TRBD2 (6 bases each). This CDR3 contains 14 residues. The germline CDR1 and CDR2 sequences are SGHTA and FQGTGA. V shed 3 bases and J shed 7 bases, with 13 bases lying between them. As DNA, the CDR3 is TGTGCCAGCAGCTTCTACGGGGGCGGGAATGAGCAGTTCTTC. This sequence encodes CASSFYGGGNEQFF.

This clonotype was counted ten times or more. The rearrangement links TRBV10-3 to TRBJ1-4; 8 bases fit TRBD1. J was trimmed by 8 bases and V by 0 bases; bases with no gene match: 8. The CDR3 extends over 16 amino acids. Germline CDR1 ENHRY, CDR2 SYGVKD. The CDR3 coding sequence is TGTGCCATCAGTGAGTCGCCGGCAGGGGGCGGCGAAAAACTGTTTTTT. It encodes CAISESPAGGGEKLFF.

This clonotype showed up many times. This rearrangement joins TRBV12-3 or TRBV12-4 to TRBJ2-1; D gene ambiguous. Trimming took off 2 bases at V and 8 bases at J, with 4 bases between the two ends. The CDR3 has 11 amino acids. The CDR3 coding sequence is TGTGCCAGCAGTTTAACTCATGAGCAGTTCTTC. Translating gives CASSLTHEQFF.

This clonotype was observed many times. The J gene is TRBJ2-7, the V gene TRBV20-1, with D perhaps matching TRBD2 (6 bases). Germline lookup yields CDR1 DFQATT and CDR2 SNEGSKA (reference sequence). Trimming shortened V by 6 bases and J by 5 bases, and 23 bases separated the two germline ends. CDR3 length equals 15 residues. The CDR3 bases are TGCAGTGCGCCCGACCCCCTGGCGGGGTCCGACGAGCAGTACTTC. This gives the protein CSAPDPLAGSDEQYF.

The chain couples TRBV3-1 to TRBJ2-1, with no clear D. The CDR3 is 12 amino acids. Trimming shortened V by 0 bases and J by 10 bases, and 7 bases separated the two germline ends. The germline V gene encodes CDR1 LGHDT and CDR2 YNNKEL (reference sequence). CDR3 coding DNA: TGTGCCAGCAGCCAAGAAGGGCAAGAGCAGTTCTTC. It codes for CASSQEGQEQFF.

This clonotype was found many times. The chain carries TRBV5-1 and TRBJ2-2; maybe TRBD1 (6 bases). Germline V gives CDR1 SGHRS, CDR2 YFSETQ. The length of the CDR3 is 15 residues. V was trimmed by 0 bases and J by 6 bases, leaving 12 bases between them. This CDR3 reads CASSLDAGVPGELFF. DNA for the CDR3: TGCGCCAGCAGCTTGGATGCAGGGGTCCCCGGGGAGCTGTTTTTT.

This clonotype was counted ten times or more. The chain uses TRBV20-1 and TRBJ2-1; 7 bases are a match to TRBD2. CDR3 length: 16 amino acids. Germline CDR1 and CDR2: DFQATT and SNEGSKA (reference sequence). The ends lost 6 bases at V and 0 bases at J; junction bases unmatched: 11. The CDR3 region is CSAETGEGSSYNEQFF. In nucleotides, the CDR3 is TGCAGTGCCGAGACCGGGGAGGGGAGCTCCTACAATGAGCAGTTCTTC.

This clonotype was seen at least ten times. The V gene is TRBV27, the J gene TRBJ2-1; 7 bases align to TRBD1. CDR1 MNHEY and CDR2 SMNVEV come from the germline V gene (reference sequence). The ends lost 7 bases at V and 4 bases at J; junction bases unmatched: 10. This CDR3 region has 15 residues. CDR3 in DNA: TGTGCCAGCACCTTACAGGGGCCCAAATACAATGAGCAGTTCTTC. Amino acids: CASTLQGPKYNEQFF.

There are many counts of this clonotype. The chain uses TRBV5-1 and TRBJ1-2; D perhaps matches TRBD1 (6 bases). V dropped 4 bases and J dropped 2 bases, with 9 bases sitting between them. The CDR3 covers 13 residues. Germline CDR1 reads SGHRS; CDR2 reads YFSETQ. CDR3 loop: CASSADRNYGYTF. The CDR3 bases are TGCGCCAGCAGCGCGGACAGAAACTATGGCTACACCTTC.

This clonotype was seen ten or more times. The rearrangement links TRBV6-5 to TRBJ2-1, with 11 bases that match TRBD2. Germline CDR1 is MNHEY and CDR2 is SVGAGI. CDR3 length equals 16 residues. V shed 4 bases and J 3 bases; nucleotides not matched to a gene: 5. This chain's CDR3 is CASSSLAGGNYNEQFF. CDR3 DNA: TGTGCCAGCAGTTCCTTAGCGGGAGGGAACTACAATGAGCAGTTCTTC.

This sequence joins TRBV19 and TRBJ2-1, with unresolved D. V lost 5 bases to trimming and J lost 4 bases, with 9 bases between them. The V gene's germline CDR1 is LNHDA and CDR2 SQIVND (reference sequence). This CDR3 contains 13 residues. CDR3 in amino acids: CASSPKRYNEQFF. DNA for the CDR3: TGTGCCAGTAGTCCTAAAAGGTACAATGAGCAGTTCTTC. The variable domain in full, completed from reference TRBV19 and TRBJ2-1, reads DGGITQSPKYLFRKEGQNVTLSCEQNLNHDAMYWYRQDPGQGLRLIYYSQIVNDFQKGDIAEGYSVSREKKESFPLTVTSAQKNPTAFYLCASSPKRYNEQFFGPGTRLTVL.

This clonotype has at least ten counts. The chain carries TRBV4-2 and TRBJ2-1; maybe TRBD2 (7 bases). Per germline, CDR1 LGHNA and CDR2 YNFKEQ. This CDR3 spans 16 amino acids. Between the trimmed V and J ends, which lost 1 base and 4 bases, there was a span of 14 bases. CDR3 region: CASSQVWGGEYNEQFF. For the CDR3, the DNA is TGTGCCAGCAGCCAAGTTTGGGGGGGCGAATACAATGAGCAGTTCTTC.

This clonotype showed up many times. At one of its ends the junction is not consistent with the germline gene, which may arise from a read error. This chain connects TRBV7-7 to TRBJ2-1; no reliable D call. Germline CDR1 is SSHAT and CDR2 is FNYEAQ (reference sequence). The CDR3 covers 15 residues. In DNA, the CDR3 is TGTGCTAGCAGCCAGACTCGAAGCTCCTACAATGAGCAGTTCTTC. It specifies CASSQTRSSYNEQFF. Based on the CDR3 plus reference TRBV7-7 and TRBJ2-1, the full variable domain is GAGVSQSPRYKVTKRGQDVTLRCDPISSHATLYWYQQALGQGPEFLTYFNYEAQPDKSGLPSDRFSAERPEGSISTLTIQRTEQRDSAMYRCASSQTRSSYNEQFFGPGTRLTVL.

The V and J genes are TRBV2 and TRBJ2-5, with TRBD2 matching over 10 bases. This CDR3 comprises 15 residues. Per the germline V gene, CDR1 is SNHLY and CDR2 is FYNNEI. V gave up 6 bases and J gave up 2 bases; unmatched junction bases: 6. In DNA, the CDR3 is TGTGCCAGCAGGCAGGGACTAGCGCGACAAGAGACCCAGTACTTC. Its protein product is CASRQGLARQETQYF. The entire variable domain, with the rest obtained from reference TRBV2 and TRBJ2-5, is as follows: EPEVTQTPSHQVTQMGQEVILRCVPISNHLYFYWYRQILGQKVEFLVSFYNNEISEKSEIFDDQFSVERPDGSNFTLKIRSTKLEDSAMYFCASRQGLARQETQYFGPGTRLLVL.

The CDR3 DNA follows: TGTGCCAGCAGTTACGGGACAGGGTTCGAGCAGTACTTC. Amino acids: CASSYGTGFEQYF. The chain combines TRBV6-5 with TRBJ2-7; 9 bases are shared with TRBD1. Unmatched junction bases numbered 2, after V lost 2 bases and J lost 6 bases. Germline values: CDR1 MNHEY, CDR2 SVGAGI. The CDR3 consists of 13 residues.

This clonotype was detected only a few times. This CDR3 is CASTTGSFGGYTF. CDR3 DNA: TGTGCCAGCACAACCGGGAGTTTTGGTGGCTACACCTTC. V is TRBV28 and J is TRBJ1-2; no clear D. Trimming cost V 7 bases and J 7 bases, with 16 bases left between them. The CDR3 loop spans 13 amino acids. In germline, CDR1 is MDHEN, CDR2 SYDVKM.